This T cell receptor (beta chain) was identified during a study of spatial heterogeneity in lung cancer. CDR3 length: 15 amino acids. Trimming removed 2 bases from V and 14 bases from J, with 22 bases in between. CDR1 and CDR2 (germline): MNHEY, SVGEGT. The presence of a unique molecular identifier marked each TCR cDNA molecule. TCRdb re-called the 5' RACE reads through MiXCR, storing one row per CDR3 protein. This sample carries about 45,000 distinct CDR3 sequences, 6% to 7.5% of them seen once, and the ten largest clones take 35% to 55%. In the case of this clonotype: Its target is not known.

The study, taken as a whole, reports: Detection of ubiquitous tumor TCRs in blood was higher at resection than follow-up.

Time point described: sample taken at primary tumor resection. Unsorted whole RNA samples from tumor, nontumor lung or frozen PBMC were sequenced. The donors were more than 70 patients with non-small cell lung cancer that was early-stage and untreated. The chain combines TRBV6-2 or TRBV6-3 with TRBJ2-1; D may be TRBD2 (5 bases). Sequenced material: PBMCs, taken at surgery. The TCR comes from a female donor with early-stage non-small cell lung cancer. CDR3 DNA: TGTGCCAGCAGTTACCCCGCCGGAGGAAAAAATGGCAAGTTCTTC. Translated, it gives CASSYPAGGKNGKFF.